This TCR beta chain was recorded in a study of control samples from healthy donors and cancer patients. Some clones are missing from TCRdb's copy, which holds only in-frame ones; the method was immunoSEQ multiplex PCR. The sample has about 170,000 clones, 80% to 95% seen once. V was pared by 6 bases and J by 5 bases, with 5 bases of the junction left unmatched. CDR3 length equals 14 residues. Germline V lookup: CDR1 ENHRY, CDR2 SYGVKD. The specimen was blood. This receptor was identified in a woman in her fifties or sixties in good health. The chain uses TRBV10-3 and TRBJ1-4, with 8 bases fitting TRBD1. The CDR3 spells CAISRTGPNEKLFF. The CDR3 DNA is TGTGCCATCAGCCGGACAGGGCCAAATGAAAAACTGTTTTTT.